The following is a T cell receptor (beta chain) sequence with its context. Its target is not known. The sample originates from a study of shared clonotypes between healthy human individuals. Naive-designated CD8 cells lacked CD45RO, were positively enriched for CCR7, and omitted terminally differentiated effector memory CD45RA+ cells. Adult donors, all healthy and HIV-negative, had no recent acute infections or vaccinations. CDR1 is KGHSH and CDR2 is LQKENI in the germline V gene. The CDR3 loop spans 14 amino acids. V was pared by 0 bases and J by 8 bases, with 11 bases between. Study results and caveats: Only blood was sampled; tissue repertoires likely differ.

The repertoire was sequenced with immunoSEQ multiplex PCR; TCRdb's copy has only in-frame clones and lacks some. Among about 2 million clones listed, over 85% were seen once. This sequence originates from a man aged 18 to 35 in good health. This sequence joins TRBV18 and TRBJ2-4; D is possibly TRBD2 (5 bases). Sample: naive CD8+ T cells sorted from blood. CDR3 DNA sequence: TGTGCCAGCTCACCACCTGTGGGGAGCGACATTCAGTACTTC. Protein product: CASSPPVGSDIQYF.